This TCR beta chain was sequenced for a study of blood T cell repertoires in COVID-19. TCRdb's copy holds only in-frame clones and misses some; the assay was immunoSEQ multiplex PCR. Of 150,000 to 200,000 clones in the sample, 81% were seen once. Germline values: CDR1 SEHNR, CDR2 FQNEAQ (reference sequence). V was cut by 0 bases and J by 11 bases, with 13 bases left in between. The CDR3 contains 13 residues. This TCR came from a woman older than 75 with COVID-19, enrolled during active disease. Material: peripheral blood. J is TRBJ1-1 and V is TRBV7-9; a possible D gene is TRBD1 (6 bases). This chain's CDR3 is CASSLAVTGWAFF. The CDR3 bases are TGTGCCAGCAGCTTAGCTGTTACAGGGTGGGCTTTCTTT. Based on the CDR3 plus reference TRBV7-9 and TRBJ1-1, the full variable domain is DTGVSQNPRHKITKRGQNVTFRCDPISEHNRLYWYRQTLGQGPEFLTYFQNEAQLEKSRLLSDRFSAERPKGSFSTLEIQRTEQGDSAMYLCASSLAVTGWAFFGQGTRLTVV.